These 24 T cell receptor beta chains came from one sample sequenced in a study of blood T cells in healthy people across ages. A sample-barcoded 5' primer and a J-beta primer mix were used in a second PCR of about 7 to 11 cycles. MiXCR, applied by TCRdb to the 5' RACE reads, yields one record per CDR3 protein. This sample carries over 700,000 distinct CDR3 sequences, around a quarter of them seen once, and the ten largest clones take just under 9.5%. These data were also reused for a study on T cells of mothers and their children.

The sequencing sample was made of blood. The receptors derive from a boy aged 10-17 years in good health.

This chain uses TRBV20-1 with TRBJ2-2; D possibly corresponds to TRBD1 (5 bases). CDR3 size: 15 residues. V lost 0 bases to trimming and J lost 4 bases, with 12 bases between them. The V gene's germline CDR1 is DFQATT and CDR2 SNEGSKA (reference sequence). CDR3: CSARDPRVPTGELFF. The CDR3 DNA is TGCAGTGCTAGAGATCCCAGGGTTCCCACCGGGGAGCTGTTTTTT.

This clonotype has a handful of counts. The chain is built from TRBV14 and TRBJ1-3; no clear D. The V end lost 5 bases, the J end lost 3 bases, and 11 bases lay between the germline ends. From germline, CDR1 is SGHDN and CDR2 FVKESK. The CDR3 consists of 14 residues. The CDR3 sequence: CASSGVGGGNTIYF. The CDR3 DNA is TGTGCCAGCAGCGGCGTCGGTGGTGGAAACACCATATATTTT. Drawing the rest from reference TRBV14 and TRBJ1-3, the complete variable domain is EAGVTQFPSHSVIEKGQTVTLRCDPISGHDNLYWYRRVMGKEIKFLLHFVKESKQDESGMPNNRFLAERTGGTYSTLKVQPAELEDSGVYFCASSGVGGGNTIYFGEGSWLTVV.

This clonotype was counted a few times. The V and J genes are TRBV3-1 and TRBJ2-1; D remains unclear. CDR3 size: 13 residues. V shed 2 bases and J shed 9 bases, with 11 bases lying between them. Germline CDR1 reads LGHDT; CDR2 reads YNNKEL (reference sequence). CDR3 in DNA: TGTGCCAGCAGCCAATCGATGGTGGGTGAGCAGTTCTTC. Translated: CASSQSMVGEQFF.

A word on this clonotype: The junction departs from germline at one end; a sequencing error may be responsible. This chain uses TRBV7-6 with TRBJ2-5; D is unclear. Per the germline V gene, CDR1 is SGHVS and CDR2 is FNYEAQ. This CDR3 has 14 amino acids. The CDR3 nucleotides are TGTGCCAGCAGCTTAGTTTTGGGCGGCGAGACCCAATACTTC. Amino acids: CASSLVLGGETQYF. The whole variable domain, filled in from reference TRBV7-6 and TRBJ2-5, reads GAGVSQSPRYKVTKRGQDVALRCDPISGHVSLYWYRQALGQGPEFLTYFNYEAQQDKSGLPNDRFSAERPEGSISTLTIQRTEQRDSAMYRCASSLVLGGETQYFGPGTRLLVL.

The V gene is TRBV4-1, the J gene TRBJ2-1, with 7 bases aligning to TRBD2. CDR3 size: 16 residues. Germline CDR1 and CDR2: MGHRA and YSYEKL. V was clipped by 0 bases and J by 4 bases; unmatched bases: 6. CDR3 region: CASSQDAGVAYNEQFF. Here the CDR3 DNA reads TGCGCCAGCAGCCAAGATGCGGGAGTAGCGTACAATGAGCAGTTCTTC.

This chain uses TRBV7-6 with TRBJ2-1; 9 bases agree with TRBD2. Germline V gives CDR1 SGHVS, CDR2 FNYEAQ. The V and J ends lost 5 bases and 0 bases, in that order; junction bases with no gene match: 5. CDR3 length equals 16 residues. The CDR3 DNA reads TGTGCCAGCAGCCCACTTAGCGGGGGCTCCTACAATGAGCAGTTCTTC. This encodes CASSPLSGGSYNEQFF.

The V gene is TRBV3-1, the J gene TRBJ2-5; 8 bases are a match to TRBD2. V dropped 2 bases and J dropped 5; count of bases not matched to a gene: 7. CDR1 and CDR2 (germline): LGHDT, YNNKEL (reference sequence). The CDR3 extends over 15 amino acids. CDR3 DNA sequence: TGTGCCAGCAGCCAATCAAGACTAGCGCGGGAGACCCAGTACTTC. Translation: CASSQSRLARETQYF.

The chain joins TRBV7-9 to TRBJ2-7; weak D call: TRBD2 (6 bases). The CDR3 is 15 residues long. Germline V lookup: CDR1 SEHNR, CDR2 FQNEAQ (reference sequence). V gave up 1 base and J gave up 4 bases, with 14 bases separating them. The CDR3 bases are TGTGCCAGCAGCTTAGTTGCCGGGAGTGTATACGAGCAGTACTTC. It yields the protein CASSLVAGSVYEQYF.

This chain joins TRBV20-1 and TRBJ2-7; no firm D call. The CDR3 contains 13 residues. V was cut by 3 bases and J by 2 bases, with 11 bases left in between. Germline CDR1 DFQATT, CDR2 SNEGSKA (reference sequence). The CDR3 region is CSASSVFPYEQYF. CDR3 coding DNA: TGCAGTGCTAGCTCGGTTTTCCCCTACGAGCAGTACTTC.

Only one count was recorded for this clonotype. The rearrangement uses TRBV6-5 and TRBJ1-2, with a possible D match to TRBD1 (6 bases). Trimming left V 1 base short and J 5 bases short, with 14 bases between. Germline CDR1 MNHEY, CDR2 SVGAGI. The CDR3 totals 15 residues. The CDR3 DNA reads TGTGCCAGCAGTTACTTTCAGGGGTCAGAATATGGCTACACCTTC. The encoded protein is CASSYFQGSEYGYTF.

This chain's CDR3 is CASSYSKRGETQYF. CDR3 DNA sequence: TGTGCCAGCAGTTACTCGAAGCGTGGCGAGACCCAGTACTTC. The V and J genes are TRBV6-5 and TRBJ2-5; no clear D gene. This CDR3 is built from 14 residues. V was cut by 0 bases and J by 5 bases, with 10 bases left in between. The germline gives CDR1 MNHEY, CDR2 SVGAGI.

V is TRBV7-2 and J is TRBJ1-4; TRBD1 matches 9 bases. V dropped 5 bases and J dropped 8; count of bases not matched to a gene: 9. The length of the CDR3 is 15 residues. Germline V gives CDR1 SGHTA, CDR2 FQGNSA. CDR3 nucleotide sequence: TGTGCCAGCAGCCCTACGGGACAGGGTTACGAAAAACTGTTTTTT. Translating it yields CASSPTGQGYEKLFF. Filled out from reference TRBV7-2 and TRBJ1-4, the complete variable domain reads GAGVSQSPSNKVTEKGKDVELRCDPISGHTALYWYRQSLGQGLEFLIYFQGNSAPDKSGLPSDRFSAERTGGSVSTLTIQRTQQEDSAVYLCASSPTGQGYEKLFFGSGTQLSVL.

This clonotype was counted a few times. The CDR3 is CASSQVTGANVLTF. The CDR3 DNA is TGTGCCAGCAGCCAAGTGACGGGGGCCAACGTCCTGACTTTC. The chain couples TRBV14 to TRBJ2-6, with D uncertain. Germline V gene lookup returns CDR1 SGHDN and CDR2 FVKESK. This CDR3 contains 14 residues. Trimming left V 1 base short and J 4 bases short, with 5 bases between.

This clonotype was detected a few times. The chain uses TRBV6-5 and TRBJ2-3, with 12 positions matching TRBD2. This CDR3 spans 16 amino acids. Per germline, CDR1 MNHEY and CDR2 SVGAGI. V dropped 2 bases and J dropped 1; count of bases not matched to a gene: 1. CDR3: CASSYRLAGGTDTQYF. CDR3 DNA: TGTGCCAGCAGTTACCGACTAGCGGGAGGCACAGATACGCAGTATTTT.

This sequence joins TRBV11-3 and TRBJ2-3; 10 bases fit TRBD1. Trimming cost V 3 bases and J 4 bases; bases outside gene matches: 4. The germline V gene encodes CDR1 SGHNT and CDR2 YENEEA. This CDR3 region has 15 residues. CDR3: CASSLGDRGADTQYF. The CDR3 DNA sequence: TGTGCCAGCAGCTTGGGGGACAGGGGAGCAGATACGCAGTATTTT.

This clonotype was seen only a few times. The chain employs TRBV29-1 and TRBJ1-1; D not resolved. This CDR3 has 11 residues. Trimming cost V 7 bases and J 3 bases, with 9 bases left between them. Germline V gene lookup returns CDR1 SQVTM and CDR2 ANQGSEA. In DNA form, the CDR3 reads TGCAGCGGAAACGAGTACACTGAAGCTTTCTTT. Protein product: CSGNEYTEAFF.

This sequence joins TRBV2 and TRBJ2-5, with 7 bases identical to TRBD1. The last part of the DNA fits TRBJ2-7 better; the J call may be wrong. The CDR3 covers 15 residues. From germline, CDR1 is SNHLY and CDR2 FYNNEI. The DNA for the CDR3 is TGTGCCAGCAGTGATCCGACAGGGTCCGTCTACGAGCAGTACTTC. This translates into CASSDPTGSVYEQYF.

The J gene is TRBJ1-2, the V gene TRBV10-3, with no clear D. Germline V lookup: CDR1 ENHRY, CDR2 SYGVKD. This CDR3 comprises 14 residues. V lost 2 bases and J 2 bases, leaving 9 bases between the germline ends. The CDR3: CAISEEAENYGYTF. Written as DNA, the CDR3 is TGTGCCATCAGTGAGGAGGCAGAAAACTATGGCTACACCTTC.

Only one count was recorded for this clonotype. This rearrangement joins TRBV7-9 to TRBJ1-4; 9 nucleotides match TRBD1. The germline CDR1 and CDR2 sequences are SEHNR and FQNEAQ (reference sequence). With 6 bases clipped from V and 8 bases from J, the junction kept 7 bases outside the gene matches. The CDR3 has 14 residues. CDR3 region: CASSFHRGHEKLFF. CDR3 nucleotide sequence: TGTGCCAGCAGTTTTCACAGGGGGCACGAAAAACTGTTTTTT.

This clonotype was observed a few times. This chain joins TRBV5-1 and TRBJ1-3, with D possibly matching TRBD1 (6 bases). V lost 5 bases to trimming and J lost 0 bases, with 15 bases between them. The CDR3 totals 16 residues. From germline, CDR1 is SGHRS and CDR2 YFSETQ. This CDR3 reads CASSGGSALSGNTIYF. CDR3 in DNA: TGCGCCAGCAGTGGGGGCTCGGCGCTCTCTGGAAACACCATATATTTT.

The rearrangement links TRBV5-1 to TRBJ1-2, with 9 bases matching TRBD1. Per the germline V gene, CDR1 is SGHRS and CDR2 is YFSETQ. CDR3 size: 18 residues. V trimming: 4 bases; J trimming: 0 bases; junction bases outside the gene matches: 13. The CDR3 here is CASSLTPGQGATNYGYTF. As DNA, the CDR3 is TGCGCCAGCAGCCTAACTCCGGGACAGGGCGCTACTAACTATGGCTACACCTTC.

This clonotype was observed a handful of times. One end of the junction fails to match germline, which may point to a read error. The genes are TRBV7-7 and TRBJ2-3; perhaps TRBD2 as D (5 bases). The CDR3 has 16 residues. The germline CDR1 and CDR2 sequences are SSHAT and FNYEAQ (reference sequence). CDR3 bases: TGTGCTAGCAGCCCAAAGATTGGACTCCTCCCAGATACGCAGTATTTT. Amino acid sequence: CASSPKIGLLPDTQYF.

This clonotype was seen a few times. The V call is TRBV6-2 or TRBV6-3, the J call TRBJ1-2; D is uncertain. The CDR3 sequence is 11 residues long. The ends were cut back, 2 bases at V and 8 bases at J, with 6 bases in the middle. Germline V lookup: CDR1 MNHEY, CDR2 SVGEGT. CDR3: CASSYAGGYTF. In DNA form, the CDR3 reads TGTGCCAGCAGTTACGCGGGGGGCTACACCTTC.

This clonotype was counted ten times or more. V gene TRBV29-1 combines with J gene TRBJ2-5; D uncertain. Between the trimmed V and J ends, which lost 6 bases and 5 bases, there was a span of 13 bases. The CDR3 is 12 residues long. Per germline, CDR1 SQVTM and CDR2 ANQGSEA. CDR3 DNA: TGCAGCGTAGACCTTGGATGGGAGACCCAGTACTTC. Translated, it gives CSVDLGWETQYF.